The entry below describes one T cell receptor (beta chain). The source of the sample is a study of blood T cell repertoires in COVID-19. The CDR3 contains 16 residues. The J segment lost 5 bases and the V segment lost 0 bases, leaving 7 bases of the junction unmatched. The germline V gene encodes CDR1 MRHNA and CDR2 SNTAGT. Sequenced by immunoSEQ multiplex PCR; TCRdb stores in-frame clones only, minus some. Seen here are 200,000 to 250,000 clones, roughly 88% observed once, and the top ten hold under 4.5%. The material sequenced was PBMCs or T cells enriched from blood (not recorded which). The chain links TRBV6-4 to TRBJ2-1; 7 nucleotides match TRBD2. The clonotype comes from a woman aged 25-40 years who had been exposed to COVID-19. DNA of the CDR3: TGTGCCAGCAGTGACTCCGGGCGGGGGACGAACAATGAGCAGTTCTTC. Protein product: CASSDSGRGTNNEQFF.